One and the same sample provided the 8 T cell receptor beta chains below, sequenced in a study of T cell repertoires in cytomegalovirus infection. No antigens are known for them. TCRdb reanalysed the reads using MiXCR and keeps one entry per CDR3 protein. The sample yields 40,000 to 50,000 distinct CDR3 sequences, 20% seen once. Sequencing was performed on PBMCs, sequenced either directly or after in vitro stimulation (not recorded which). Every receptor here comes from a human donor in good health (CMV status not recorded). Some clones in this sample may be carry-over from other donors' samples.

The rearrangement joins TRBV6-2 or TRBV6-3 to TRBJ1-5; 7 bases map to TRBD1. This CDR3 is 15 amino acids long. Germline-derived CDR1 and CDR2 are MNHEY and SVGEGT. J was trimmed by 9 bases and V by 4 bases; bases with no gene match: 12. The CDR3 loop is CASSSARGISWPQHF. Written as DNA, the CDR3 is TGTGCCAGCAGTTCGGCCAGGGGGATCAGTTGGCCCCAGCATTTT.

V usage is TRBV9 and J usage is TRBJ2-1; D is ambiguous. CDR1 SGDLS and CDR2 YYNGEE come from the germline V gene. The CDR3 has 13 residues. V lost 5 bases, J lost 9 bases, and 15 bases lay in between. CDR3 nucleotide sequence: TGTGCCAGCAGTATAGACGGGTTCGGTGAGCAGTTCTTC. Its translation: CASSIDGFGEQFF.

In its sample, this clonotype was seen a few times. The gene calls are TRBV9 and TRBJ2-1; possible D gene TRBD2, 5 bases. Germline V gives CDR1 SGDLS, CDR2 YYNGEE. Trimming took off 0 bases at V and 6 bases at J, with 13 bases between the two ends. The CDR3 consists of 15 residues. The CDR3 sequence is CASSVDLAFSNEQFF. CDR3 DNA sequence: TGTGCCAGCAGCGTAGACCTAGCATTTAGCAATGAGCAGTTCTTC.

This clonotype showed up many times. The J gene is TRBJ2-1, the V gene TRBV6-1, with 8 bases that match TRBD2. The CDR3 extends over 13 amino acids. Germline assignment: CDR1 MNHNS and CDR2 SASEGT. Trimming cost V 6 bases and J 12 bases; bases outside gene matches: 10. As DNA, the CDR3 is TGTGCCAGCAGAGGTGGCGGCGGGAGGCTGCAGTTCTTC. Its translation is CASRGGGGRLQFF.

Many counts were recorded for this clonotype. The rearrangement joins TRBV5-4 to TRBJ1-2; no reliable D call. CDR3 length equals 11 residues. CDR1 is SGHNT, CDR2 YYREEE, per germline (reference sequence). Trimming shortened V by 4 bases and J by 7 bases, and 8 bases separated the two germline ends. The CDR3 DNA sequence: TGTGCCAGCAGCCATGGACTTGGCTACACCTTC. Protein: CASSHGLGYTF.

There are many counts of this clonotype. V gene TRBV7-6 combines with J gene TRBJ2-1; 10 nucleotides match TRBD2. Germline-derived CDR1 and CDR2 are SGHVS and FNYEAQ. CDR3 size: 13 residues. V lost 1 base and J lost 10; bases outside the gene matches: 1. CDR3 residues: CASSLGTSGEQFF. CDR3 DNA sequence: TGTGCCAGCAGCTTAGGGACTAGCGGAGAGCAGTTCTTC.

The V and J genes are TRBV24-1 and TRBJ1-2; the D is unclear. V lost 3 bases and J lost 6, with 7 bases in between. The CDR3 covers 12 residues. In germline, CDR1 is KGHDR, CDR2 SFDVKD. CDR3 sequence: CATSDESDGYTF. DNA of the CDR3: TGTGCCACCAGTGATGAGTCTGATGGCTACACCTTC.

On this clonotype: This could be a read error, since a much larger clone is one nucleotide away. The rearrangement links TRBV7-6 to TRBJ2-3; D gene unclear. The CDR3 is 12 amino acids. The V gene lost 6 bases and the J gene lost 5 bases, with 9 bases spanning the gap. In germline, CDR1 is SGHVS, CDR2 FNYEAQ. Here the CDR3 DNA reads TGTGCCAGCAGTCGACTGGGAGATACGCAGTATTTT. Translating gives CASSRLGDTQYF.